This entry is about one T cell receptor beta chain. This sample is drawn from a study of cytomegalovirus exposure and HLA in healthy donors. With 9 bases clipped from V and 5 bases from J, the junction kept 8 bases outside the gene matches. The CDR3 has 13 amino acids. Germline CDR1 reads MNHNY; CDR2 reads SVGAGI (reference sequence). In the PCR, 60 Vbeta and 13 Jbeta primers were used. Produced via immunoSEQ multiplex PCR; TCRdb's table is partial and in-frame only. The data hold just over 150,000 clones, with 70% to 90% observed a single time. The chain employs TRBV6-6 and TRBJ2-5; 8 nucleotides align to TRBD2. This clonotype was sampled from a woman younger than 35 in good health and CMV-seronegative. The sample taken for sequencing was PBMCs. Written as DNA, the CDR3 is TGTGCCAGAAGTAGCGGGGCGAGGGAGACCCAGTACTTC. Residues: CARSSGARETQYF.